The clone carrying this TCR beta chain was recorded at least ten times. As yet, its antigen is unknown. The template was RNA from unsorted bulk tissue. The entry originates in a study of tumor and adjacent non-tumor tissue in lung cancer. The library came from three nested PCR rounds adapted from ARM-PCR protocols. Via MiXCR, TCRdb re-called the multiplex PCR reads, giving one row per CDR3 protein. The sample yields 220,000 or so distinct CDR3 sequences, about 71% seen once. Whole-study findings and limits: Shorter survival was associated with higher TCR diversity in tumors. Tumor tissue had significantly higher TCR diversity than normal lung.

V was clipped by 0 bases and J by 7 bases, with 16 bases between them. Germline-derived CDR1 and CDR2 are DFQATT and SNEGSKA (reference sequence). CDR3 length: 15 amino acids. The sequence was collected from a man in his sixties with non-small cell lung cancer. The J gene is TRBJ1-5, the V gene TRBV20-1; D not resolved. Sequences were obtained from lung tumor tissue. The CDR3 region has the DNA TGCAGTGCTAGAGATCGCTCCAGCAGTAACCAGCCCCAGCATTTT. It is translated as CSARDRSSSNQPQHF.